This is a list of T cell receptor beta chains from one sample in a study of blood T cells in healthy people across ages. TCRdb called the 5' RACE reads again in MiXCR, with one record for every CDR3 protein. The sample has about a million distinct CDR3 sequences, under 50% seen once. Material for sequencing was blood. These receptors all come from a man aged 30 to 45 in good health. CDR3s include the opening cysteine and the closing phenylalanine or tryptophan. D genes are given only for firm matches. Clone size is stated in some rows and not others, as once, few, many or a class when expanded.

>TRBJ1-2|few|TRBD1|TRBV11-2
TGTGCCAGCAGCTTAGTTGACAGGGACTATGGCTACACCTTC
CASSLVDRDYGYTF
>TRBJ1-2|.|.|TRBV15
TGTGCCACCAGCAGAGCAGGGTTTGGCGGCTACACCTTC
CATSRAGFGGYTF
>TRBJ2-7|.|TRBD1|TRBV11-1
TGTGCCAGCAGCGTGGACAGGGGGCTATACGAGCAGTACTTC
CASSVDRGLYEQYF
>TRBJ2-6|once|TRBD1|TRBV20-1
TGCAGTGCTTCCACAGGGGCTGGGGCCAACGTCCTGACTTTC
CSASTGAGANVLTF
>TRBJ1-1|.|.|TRBV2
TGTGCCAGCAGCTCAGGGTTTGGGAACACTGAAGCTTTCTTT
CASSSGFGNTEAFF
>TRBJ2-5|.|.|TRBV5-1
TGCGCCAGCAGCTTGGGTCTGTGGGAGACCCAGTACTTC
CASSLGLWETQYF
>TRBJ2-7|.|.|TRBV6-6
TGTGCCACGCACCCATTGAGGGACGGAACCTACGAGCAGTACTTC
CATHPLRDGTYEQYF
>TRBJ2-1|.|.|TRBV7-6
TGTGCCAGCAGCTTAGATGCAGGGCGAGGGAGCAATGAGCAGTTCTTC
CASSLDAGRGSNEQFF
>TRBJ2-6|.|.|TRBV21-1
TGTGCCAGCAGCAAATGGACCCCAGGGTCCGGGGCCAACGTCCTGACTTTC
CASSKWTPGSGANVLTF
>TRBJ1-6|.|.|TRBV9
TGTGCCAGCAGCGCGGACAGCCTGAGCTCCTATAATTCACCCCTCCACTTT
CASSADSLSSYNSPLHF
>TRBJ2-3|few|.|TRBV13
TGTGCCAGCAGCTTAACAGTCCCCGTGGGCACAGATACGCAGTATTTT
CASSLTVPVGTDTQYF
>TRBJ1-1|.|.|TRBV6-1
TGTGCCAGCAGTGAGGGCCCAGGGATGAACACTGAAGCTTTCTTT
CASSEGPGMNTEAFF
>TRBJ2-1|.|TRBD2|TRBV4-1
TGCGCCAGCAGCGAACTAGCGGGGGCATCCAATGAGCAGTTCTTC
CASSELAGASNEQFF
>TRBJ2-2|.|TRBD1|TRBV9
TGTGCCAGCAGCGAAAGAGACAGGGCTGGCACCGGGGAGCTGTTTTTT
CASSERDRAGTGELFF